The 22 T cell receptor beta chains below all came from one sample that was sequenced in a study of T cells expressing NK-cell markers. TCRdb reprocessed the 5' RACE reads and stores each CDR3 protein as one record, lacking DNA. The sample has hundreds of thousands of distinct CDR3 sequences. Sequenced input: blood T cells: a sorted CD56 or NKG2C T cell subset, CD4+ or CD8+ T cells, or bulk PBMC T cells (not recorded which). These receptors were collected from a man aged 18 to 30 in good health.

J is TRBJ2-1 and V is TRBV10-3. CDR1 is ENHRY and CDR2 is SYGVKD in the germline V gene. This CDR3 is built from 17 residues. The CDR3 spells CAISGGQAESAYNEQFF.

The gene calls are TRBV20-1 and TRBJ2-1; the D gene TCRdb calls, TRBD2, cannot be checked with no DNA. The germline V gene encodes CDR1 DFQATT and CDR2 SNEGSKA (reference sequence). This CDR3 comprises 16 residues. The CDR3 reads CSARVGAGGSYNEQFF.

V usage is TRBV12-3 or TRBV12-4 and J usage is TRBJ2-3; TCRdb's assignment of TRBD1 cannot be checked, as there is no DNA. This CDR3 spans 12 amino acids. CDR3: CASSSQGDTQYF.

The rearrangement uses TRBV5-6 and TRBJ2-2. This CDR3 contains 12 residues. The germline V gene encodes CDR1 SGHDT and CDR2 YYEEEE. The CDR3 spells CASSLPTGELFF.

The chain recombines TRBV14 with TRBJ2-7; the D gene TCRdb calls, TRBD2, cannot be checked with no DNA. Germline-derived CDR1 and CDR2 are SGHDN and FVKESK. The CDR3 totals 13 residues. CDR3 residues: CASSQLVGTGLYF.

V and J are TRBV4-3 and TRBJ2-2; TCRdb indicates TRBD1, and absent DNA this call remains unverified. This CDR3 region has 18 residues. Germline V gene data show CDR1 as LGHNA and CDR2 as YSLEER. The CDR3 reads CASSQGSGQGAVFGELFF.

The chain employs TRBV6-2 or TRBV6-3 and TRBJ2-1; TCRdb's assignment of TRBD1 cannot be checked, as there is no DNA. Germline V CDR1 and CDR2: MNHEY, SVGEGT. This CDR3 is 12 amino acids long. CDR3 in amino acids: CASRTGSNEQFF.

The chain carries TRBV10-3 and TRBJ2-6; TCRdb outputs TRBD1, but without DNA this stays unchecked. This CDR3 is built from 15 residues. The germline gives CDR1 ENHRY, CDR2 SYGVKD. This CDR3 is CATKGEASGANVLTF.

The rearrangement links TRBV5-5 to TRBJ1-6; TCRdb's D gene call, TRBD1, goes unchecked for lack of DNA. The germline V gene encodes CDR1 SGHKS and CDR2 YYEKEE (reference sequence). CDR3 length: 16 amino acids. The CDR3 loop is CASSVGPALFRSPLHF.

V and J are TRBV4-1 and TRBJ2-3; without DNA, the TCRdb call of TRBD2 cannot be checked. The CDR3 spans 16 residues. Germline CDR1 MGHRA, CDR2 YSYEKL. Here the CDR3 reads CASRTGNSGSTDTQYF.

The chain employs TRBV6-1 and TRBJ2-2. Per germline, CDR1 MNHNS and CDR2 SASEGT. There are 14 residues in the CDR3. CDR3 loop: CASSEARITGELFF.

The chain has TRBV6-5 and TRBJ1-6; the D call from TCRdb, TRBD1, cannot be confirmed without DNA. The CDR3 runs to 17 residues. Per the germline V gene, CDR1 is MNHEY and CDR2 is SVGAGI. This CDR3 reads CASSSTLGLSQGSPLHF.

The V gene is TRBV9, the J gene TRBJ2-3; TCRdb indicates TRBD1, and absent DNA this call remains unverified. This CDR3 spans 14 amino acids. The V gene's germline CDR1 is SGDLS and CDR2 YYNGEE. The CDR3 sequence is CASSPPTFTDTQYF.

The CDR3 loop is CASSEQGRTQYF. This chain joins TRBV19 and TRBJ2-5; without DNA, the TCRdb call of TRBD1 cannot be checked. Germline CDR1 is LNHDA and CDR2 is SQIVND (reference sequence). The CDR3 runs 12 residues.

The chain recombines TRBV5-5 with TRBJ2-3; TCRdb's assignment of TRBD1 cannot be checked, as there is no DNA. Germline V gene sequence: CDR1 SGHKS, CDR2 YYEKEE (reference sequence). The CDR3 is 14 amino acids. The CDR3: CASTRGGNTDTQYF.

This sequence joins TRBV7-9 and TRBJ2-3. Germline CDR1 is SEHNR and CDR2 is FQNEAQ (reference sequence). The CDR3 loop spans 16 amino acids. This chain's CDR3 is CASSQGLAEGTDTQYF.

V usage is TRBV7-9 and J usage is TRBJ1-5; the D call from TCRdb, TRBD1, cannot be confirmed without DNA. CDR1 and CDR2 from the germline V gene are SEHNR and FQNEAQ (reference sequence). The CDR3 has 20 residues. The CDR3 reads CASSGGFGAEQYYSNQPQHF.

V is TRBV20-1 and J is TRBJ1-6; without DNA, the TCRdb call of TRBD1 cannot be checked. Per germline, CDR1 DFQATT and CDR2 SNEGSKA (reference sequence). The CDR3 is 12 residues long. The CDR3 sequence is CSAGTVNSPLHF.

The V and J genes are TRBV4-1 and TRBJ1-4. This CDR3 region has 15 residues. Germline CDR1 and CDR2: MGHRA and YSYEKL. CDR3 loop: CASSLRPLLGEKLFF.

V is TRBV12-3 or TRBV12-4 and J is TRBJ2-1; TCRdb proposes TRBD2, but this gene call is untestable without DNA. The CDR3 spans 17 residues. CDR3 protein: CASKATGTSGQYNEQFF.

The chain employs TRBV29-1 and TRBJ2-4; the TRBD2 assignment by TCRdb is unverifiable without DNA. The CDR3 is made up of 13 amino acids. Germline V gene sequence: CDR1 SQVTM, CDR2 ANQGSEA. The CDR3 sequence: CSVGQYSGNIQYF.

V is TRBV4-3 and J is TRBJ2-1; TCRdb designates TRBD1, a call that cannot be tested without DNA. This CDR3 has 15 residues. Germline-derived CDR1 and CDR2 are LGHNA and YSLEER. The chain's CDR3 is CASSQSPGQGAPEVF.